The source of this TCR beta chain is a study of CD8 T cells in ankylosing spondylitis. General study points: Ankylosing spondylitis blood seemed to carry a telltale TCR beta motif made of under 10 highly homologous variants.

Germline CDR1 is DFQATT and CDR2 is SNEGSKA (reference sequence). Trimming removed 3 bases at V and 2 bases at J, with 7 bases between. This CDR3 is 12 amino acids long. This clonotype was counted ten times or more. Its antigen is currently unknown. Quantitative molecular-barcoded 5'-RACE generated the TCR beta libraries. TCRdb ran MiXCR on the 5' RACE reads and lists one entry per CDR3 protein. The sample holds roughly 100,000 distinct CDR3 sequences; about 24% are singletons and the top ten take around an eighth. The receptor was derived from a male donor with ankylosing spondylitis. The rearrangement uses TRBV20-1 and TRBJ2-5; D gene ambiguous. Sequenced input: synovial fluid, either unsorted or a sorted T cell fraction (not recorded which). The CDR3 loop is CSASVSQETQYF. The CDR3 nucleotides are TGCAGTGCTAGTGTCAGTCAAGAGACCCAGTACTTC.